This T cell receptor (beta chain) was profiled in a study of T-cell memory formation after mild COVID-19. Study-wide background: The study found TCR clusters largely donor specific.

As concerns this clonotype: Its antigen is not identified.

The CDR3 loop spans 16 amino acids. Trimming stripped 0 bases from V and 4 bases from J, with 15 bases between. Germline lookup yields CDR1 SEHNR and CDR2 FQNEAQ (reference sequence). A 5'RACE reaction primed in the constant segment made cDNA libraries of TCR alpha and TCR beta, and these carried sample barcodes and UMIs. TCRdb called the 5' RACE reads again in MiXCR, with one record for every CDR3 protein. The sample lists around 500,000 distinct CDR3 sequences; over 15% were seen once. Study findings and constraints: CD4+ contracting clones lay mainly in CM and EM, CD8+ ones in EMRA. Clones that shrank (day 15 to 85) were balanced CD4/CD8, whereas later expanders leaned CD4+.

The specimen sequenced was PBMCs or a T cell subset sorted from them (not recorded which). The source is an adult woman who had mild COVID-19 (a few samples of this study predate the infection). Cell type and time point are not known. The rearrangement links TRBV7-9 to TRBJ1-2; D is unresolved. The CDR3 DNA is TGTGCCAGCAGCTTAGCGGGGTCCTCGTGGCTCTATGGCTACACCTTC. Its translation is CASSLAGSSWLYGYTF.